This TCR beta chain was observed in a study of regulatory T cells in long-lasting Graves disease (dated by TCRdb to the early 2020s). Describing the broader study: To count as having persistent Graves' disease, a patient had to have received antithyroid drug treatment for over 5 years with TSH receptor autoantibodies remaining persistently positive. Peripheral blood TCR sequencing and RNA sequencing compared persistent Graves' disease patients with newly diagnosed Graves' disease patients. The study took place in China and was registered as a clinical trial. TCR sequencing covered roughly 13 persistent and around 20 newly diagnosed Graves' disease patients, approximately 33 samples in total. Persistent Graves' disease patients in the clinical cohort had taken antithyroid drugs for roughly 10 years on average.

The library was obtained by multiplex PCR. The reads were generated on an Illumina HiSeq 4000. iRepertoire HTBI primers and Arm-PCR amplification of CDR3 regions were used to construct TCR beta libraries. Before sequencing, the PCR products went through gel purification. In the source study's methods: Across samples, fewer than 70 TRBV and around 15 TRBJ segments were identified and used for gene usage analysis of CDR3 amino acid clonotypes. COPE and FqMerger were used to merge the filtered high-quality paired reads into contigs. Contigs were aligned with BLAST to IMGT TRBV, TRBD and TRBJ reference genes, and CDR3 was defined per IMGT. Any clonotype with a frequency above 0.1% was counted as a highly expanded clone. Shannon entropy was used to measure repertoire diversity, and the Gini coefficient was used to measure V-J evenness. Public clonotypes were defined as clonotypes shared by more than one individual. Starting from the raw public reads, TCRdb applied fastp trimming at Q25, assembled clones with MiXCR and retained in-frame beta chains. CDR3 protein duplicates are merged, each entry listing the most common genes and DNA. The V and J calls reflect TCRdb's pipeline rather than the authors' work. Across this sample there are over 450,000 distinct CDR3 sequences, with under 25% seen only once. Of the sample, around 7% is held by the ten largest clones.

Taken with the paper, the label for time point translates to: persistent/refractory GD, antithyroid drugs over 5 years with positive TRAb. RNA was extracted from PBMCs in TRIzol for both TCR sequencing and RNA sequencing. The diagnosis of Graves' disease was made according to American Thyroid Association guidelines. Patients for the study were recruited at an endocrinology department in Xi'an, China. Each patient gave approximately 9 milliliters of peripheral blood, collected in an EDTA anticoagulant tube. Ficoll Paque Plus density gradient separation was used to isolate PBMCs, and no additional T cell sorting was done. An Agilent 2100 Bioanalyzer and agarose gel were used to check RNA quality, and a NanoDrop 2000 was used to measure RNA concentration. General findings and caveats noted by the study authors: As a limitation, the authors acknowledged that the small sample size may reduce accuracy. Patients with persistent disease shared more public clonotypes (roughly 2,900) than newly diagnosed patients did (around 930). Persistent Graves' disease patients showed lower TCR Shannon entropy and fewer highly expanded clones than newly diagnosed patients, suggesting clonal expansion. Sequencing and analysis were restricted to the TCR beta chain. TRBV28, TRBJ1-2 and TRBJ2-5 were preferentially used in persistent disease, while TRBV20-1 and TRBJ2-1 were favored in newly diagnosed disease. Peripheral blood alone was examined, since thyroid tissue, which constituted the primary lesion, could not be accessed.

Reading from cysteine to phenylalanine, the CDR3 counts 15 amino acids. The CDR3 DNA has 45 bases and is translated from base 1. Trimming takes 4 bases off V and 5 bases off J; junction bases not matched to a gene: 9. From the germline V gene, CDR1 is KGHDR and CDR2 is SFDVKD. There are many counts of this clonotype. Its antigen is still unknown. The record has no base qualities; no much larger clone is one base away. This clonotype was obtained from a female donor with Graves disease. In this chain, TRBV24-1 is recombined with TRBJ2-5; the central 7 bases match TRBD1. The sequenced sample was peripheral blood mononuclear cells (PBMCs), obtained when the disease was refractory, from a patient treated with antithyroid drugs. Read as DNA, the sequence is TGTGCCACCAGTGACCCCATCACAGGGGCTGAGACCCAGTACTTC. This codes for CATSDPITGAETQYF.